What follows describes a single TCR beta chain. As yet, its antigen is unknown. The data were taken from a study of T cell responses to AZD1222 COVID-19 vaccine. Findings and caveats of the study: The reported proportion of spike-specific TCRs targeting unmutated variant regions was nearly half. Spike-specific TCR repertoires showed rising breadth and depth after two AZD1222 doses. The sample set comprised mostly white British donors with more females, and clonal diversity was possibly underestimated.

TCRdb keeps only in-frame clones here, not all; method: immunoSEQ multiplex PCR. Seen here are 150,000 or so clones, more than 80% observed once, and the top ten hold 2.6%. Germline CDR1 is SGHTA and CDR2 is FQGNSA. The CDR3 runs to 15 residues. The germline V and J ends were trimmed by 5 bases and 4 bases, with 14 bases remaining between them. The TCR comes from an adult in good health. The source material was peripheral blood, sampled on day 0 of AZD1222 vaccination. This chain uses TRBV7-2 with TRBJ2-2; unclear D gene. CDR3 coding DNA: TGTGCCAGCAGCCTAAGGGCTAGTAGCACCGGGGAGCTGTTTTTT. Amino acids: CASSLRASSTGELFF.